Shown below are 15 T cell receptor beta chains from a single sample sequenced in a study of T-cell reconstitution after alpha-beta-depleted transplantation in children. Unique molecular identifiers were incorporated into the prepared TCRbeta library. MiXCR was run by TCRdb on the PCR reads, yielding one entry per CDR3 protein. This table has about 1,000,000 distinct CDR3 sequences, 25% to 30% appearing once. The sample consisted of PBMCs, mostly from graft donor cells, taken 360 days after TCRalphabeta/CD19-depleted stem cell transplant. All receptors derive from a boy under two years old who had a stem cell transplant for SCID, so the T cells may come from the graft donor.

This rearrangement joins TRBV5-1 to TRBJ2-3; D gene uncertain. This CDR3 has 13 residues. Trimming pared 1 base from V and 4 bases from J, leaving 7 bases between. CDR1 SGHRS and CDR2 YFSETQ come from the germline V gene. Here the CDR3 reads CASSLKQSDTQYF. The CDR3 DNA sequence: TGCGCCAGCAGCTTGAAACAGTCAGATACGCAGTATTTT.

V is TRBV5-1 and J is TRBJ2-7; a possible D gene is TRBD1 (6 bases). CDR1 and CDR2 (germline): SGHRS, YFSETQ. The CDR3 is 15 amino acids. V was trimmed by 3 bases and J by 2 bases, leaving 15 bases between them. CDR3 bases: TGCGCCAGCAGCTGGAACCGGGACACCGCCTACGAGCAGTACTTC. It encodes CASSWNRDTAYEQYF. Full variable domain (rest looked up from reference TRBV5-1 and TRBJ2-7): KAGVTQTPRYLIKTRGQQVTLSCSPISGHRSVSWYQQTPGQGLQFLFEYFSETQRNKGNFPGRFSGRQFSNSRSEMNVSTLELGDSALYLCASSWNRDTAYEQYFGPGTRLTVT.

In its sample, this clonotype was seen a few times. The rearrangement links TRBV7-9 to TRBJ2-5, with 8 bases identical to TRBD1. Trimming at V came to 4 bases and at J to 10 bases, leaving 8 bases not matched to a gene. CDR1 is SEHNR and CDR2 is FQNEAQ in the germline V gene (reference sequence). The CDR3 length is 13 residues. CDR3 residues: CASSSRGRGDQYF. The CDR3 DNA follows: TGTGCCAGCAGCTCCAGGGGGCGCGGTGACCAGTACTTC. Full variable domain (outside the CDR3, taken from reference TRBV7-9 and TRBJ2-5): DTGVSQNPRHKITKRGQNVTFRCDPISEHNRLYWYRQTLGQGPEFLTYFQNEAQLEKSRLLSDRFSAERPKGSFSTLEIQRTEQGDSAMYLCASSSRGRGDQYFGPGTRLLVL.

The V gene is TRBV27, the J gene TRBJ2-5; TRBD2 agrees at 9 bases. The CDR3 runs to 17 residues. Germline CDR1 is MNHEY and CDR2 is SMNVEV (reference sequence). V shed 6 bases, J shed 0 bases, and the junction held 11 bases outside the gene matches. CDR3 sequence (DNA): TGTGCCAGCAGCCCGAGGGTAGCGGGGGATGACCAAGAGACCCAGTACTTC. It yields the protein CASSPRVAGDDQETQYF.

Comments on this clonotype: One junction end disagrees with the germline gene, perhaps due to a read error. The gene calls are TRBV20-1 and TRBJ2-3; 8 bases are shared with TRBD1. The CDR3 is made up of 17 amino acids. CDR1 and CDR2 from the germline V gene are DFQATT and SNEGSKA (reference sequence). CDR3 nucleotide sequence: TGCTGTGCTTCAGGGGGCTCAGGGGTTGCCGGCCGGGATACGCAGTATTTT. It codes for CCASGGSGVAGRDTQYF.

The table lists this clonotype with a few counts. V and J are TRBV4-3 and TRBJ2-2; 12 bases line up with TRBD2. This CDR3 has 16 residues. CDR1 and CDR2 (germline): LGHNA, YSLEER. Trimming at V came to 4 bases and at J to 5 bases, leaving 5 bases not matched to a gene. This CDR3 is CASSPLAGGLTGELFF. The CDR3 DNA reads as TGCGCCAGCAGCCCTCTAGCGGGGGGGCTAACCGGGGAGCTGTTTTTT.

The genes are TRBV28 and TRBJ2-7; a weak D match, TRBD1 (5 bases). CDR1 and CDR2 (germline): MDHEN, SYDVKM. The V and J ends lost 6 bases and 5 bases respectively, with 8 bases between them. The CDR3 spans 11 residues. The CDR3 bases are TGTGCCAGCAGCATGGGGCACGAGCAGTACTTC. Translating gives CASSMGHEQYF.

This clonotype was detected ten times or more. V is TRBV12-3 or TRBV12-4 and J is TRBJ2-5; perhaps TRBD2 as D (6 bases). This CDR3 is 13 amino acids long. Between the trimmed V and J ends, which lost 6 bases and 2 bases, there was a span of 10 bases. The CDR3: CASRRDFQETQYF. The CDR3 nucleotides read TGTGCCAGCAGGCGGGACTTTCAAGAGACCCAGTACTTC.

This clonotype was counted only a few times. The V call is TRBV12-3 or TRBV12-4, the J call TRBJ2-7, with D possibly being TRBD2 (5 bases). V lost 8 bases, J lost 5 bases, and 19 bases lay in between. The CDR3 is 14 amino acids. Here the CDR3 DNA reads TGTGCCAGCCTACCCGCGCTGGGGAGCAACGAGCAGTACTTC. Amino acid sequence: CASLPALGSNEQYF.

The CDR3 DNA reads TGTGCCAGCAGCTGGGCGACTAGCGGCCAAGAGACCCAGTACTTC. Translating it yields CASSWATSGQETQYF. J is TRBJ2-5 and V is TRBV7-9; 9 nucleotides agree with TRBD2. The CDR3 is 15 residues long. V shed 4 bases, J shed 1 base, and the junction held 4 bases outside the gene matches. CDR1 and CDR2 (germline): SEHNR, FQNEAQ (reference sequence). The variable domain in full, with the rest retrieved from reference TRBV7-9 and TRBJ2-5, is DTGVSQNPRHKITKRGQNVTFRCDPISEHNRLYWYRQTLGQGPEFLTYFQNEAQLEKSRLLSDRFSAERPKGSFSTLEIQRTEQGDSAMYLCASSWATSGQETQYFGPGTRLLVL.

The V call is TRBV7-2, the J call TRBJ2-1; D gene unclear. Germline V gene lookup returns CDR1 SGHTA and CDR2 FQGNSA. This CDR3 has 16 residues. V was clipped by 1 base and J by 7 bases, with 17 bases between them. As DNA, the CDR3 is TGTGCCAGCAGCTTAGGGCGGCTCACAAGATGGAATGAGCAGTTCTTC. Residues: CASSLGRLTRWNEQFF. Together with reference TRBV7-2 and TRBJ2-1, the CDR3 gives the full variable domain: GAGVSQSPSNKVTEKGKDVELRCDPISGHTALYWYRQSLGQGLEFLIYFQGNSAPDKSGLPSDRFSAERTGGSVSTLTIQRTQQEDSAVYLCASSLGRLTRWNEQFFGPGTRLTVL.

This clonotype was counted a few times. The chain recombines TRBV5-1 with TRBJ2-7; no firm D call. The CDR3 totals 14 residues. V lost 4 bases, J lost 2 bases, and 13 bases lay in between. Germline lookup yields CDR1 SGHRS and CDR2 YFSETQ. CDR3 in amino acids: CASSGNGRAYEQYF. CDR3 DNA sequence: TGCGCCAGCAGCGGGAACGGGCGCGCCTACGAGCAGTACTTC.

This clonotype has only a few counts. The chain links TRBV7-9 to TRBJ2-1, with D unresolved. The germline V gene encodes CDR1 SEHNR and CDR2 FQNEAQ (reference sequence). The CDR3 totals 15 residues. Between the trimmed V and J ends, which lost 5 bases and 5 bases, there was a span of 16 bases. The CDR3 DNA sequence: TGTGCCAGCAGCCAAGGCAGGAACCCCCACAATGAGCAGTTCTTC. Translated, it gives CASSQGRNPHNEQFF.

The chain has TRBV20-1 and TRBJ2-7, with D unclear. The CDR3 is 13 residues long. Trimming took 3 bases from V and 1 from J, leaving 10 bases between them. The germline CDR1 and CDR2 sequences are DFQATT and SNEGSKA (reference sequence). CDR3 DNA: TGCAGTGCTAGTCTAGTGATATCCTACGAGCAGTACTTC. It encodes CSASLVISYEQYF.

This clonotype was recorded a few times. The chain recombines TRBV4-1 with TRBJ2-5; D unclear. V lost 0 bases and J 1 base, leaving 6 bases between the germline ends. Germline CDR1 reads MGHRA; CDR2 reads YSYEKL. The length of the CDR3 is 14 residues. CDR3 DNA: TGCGCCAGCAGCCAAGACCAGATCCAAGAGACCCAGTACTTC. The encoded protein is CASSQDQIQETQYF.